This TCR beta chain is from a study of human thymus T cells. General observations from the study: The authors found apparently biased V and J gene usage in thymic and blood repertoires.

The assay was immunoSEQ multiplex PCR, and TCRdb's table has in-frame clones only and misses some. The sample carries 45,000 to 50,000 clones, 95% recorded once. Healthy Finnish infants undergoing corrective surgery for congenital heart defects were used as donors. Only four of the eight donors provided a 0.5-1 mL blood sample. As to this clone: Antigen specificity is unknown.

This sequence originates from a girl under three years old with a congenital heart defect but otherwise immunologically healthy. The source material was blood.

CDR3 sequence: CASSVSLKADNEKLFF. The CDR3 DNA follows: TGTGCCAGCAGCGTATCTCTAAAGGCGGATAATGAAAAACTGTTTTTT. The chain couples TRBV9 to TRBJ1-4; D is unclear. The germline V and J ends were trimmed by 1 base and 4 bases, with 14 bases remaining between them. CDR1 and CDR2 from the germline V gene are SGDLS and YYNGEE. The CDR3 is 16 amino acids.